This T cell receptor (beta chain) was profiled in a study of blood T cell repertoires in COVID-19. Study-level background: T cells, B-cell-depleted T cells, or PBMCs provided the cDNA or gDNA that served as material.

Measured with immunoSEQ multiplex PCR; TCRdb has only the in-frame clones, and not every one. This sample has fewer than 450,000 clones, with 88% found just once. The study assigned cohorts using participant-reported clinical history. Germline V lookup: CDR1 SGHDN, CDR2 FVKESK. This CDR3 has 13 amino acids. V gave up 1 base and J gave up 7 bases, with 10 bases separating them. This sequence originates from a woman in her 40s with acute COVID-19. This rearrangement joins TRBV14 to TRBJ1-1; a possible D gene is TRBD1 (6 bases). Sequenced: PBMCs or T cells enriched from blood (not recorded which). CDR3 residues: CASSQVGGFEAFF. CDR3 coding DNA: TGTGCCAGCAGCCAAGTAGGGGGATTTGAAGCTTTCTTT.